Listed here are 29 T cell receptor beta chains from one sample, sequenced in a study of cytomegalovirus exposure and HLA in healthy donors. The PCR made use of 60 Vbeta and 13 Jbeta primers. This table comes from immunoSEQ multiplex PCR, and its TCRdb copy is limited to in-frame clones, with some not included. This sample has around 150,000 clones, with approximately 10% found just once. The sample consisted of PBMCs. These receptors came from a woman in her thirties or forties in good health and CMV-seropositive.

The chain recombines TRBV5-4 with TRBJ1-1; 9 bases map to TRBD1. The CDR3 spans 14 residues. Germline V lookup: CDR1 SGHNT, CDR2 YYREEE (reference sequence). Trimming removed 5 bases from V and 5 bases from J; junction bases left unmatched: 7. The CDR3 DNA follows: TGTGCCAGCAGGGTGACAGGGGGTAGAACTGAAGCTTTCTTT. Protein product: CASRVTGGRTEAFF.

The V gene is TRBV5-4, the J gene TRBJ2-3; D gene unclear. Germline V gene data show CDR1 as SGHNT and CDR2 as YYREEE (reference sequence). This CDR3 spans 13 amino acids. V gave up 4 bases and J gave up 6 bases, with 12 bases separating them. The CDR3 DNA is TGTGCCAGCAGCCTCTCCTATTCGGATACGCAGTATTTT. Protein product: CASSLSYSDTQYF.

The V call is TRBV7-2, the J call TRBJ2-1; D possibly corresponds to TRBD2 (7 bases). The CDR3 has 17 residues. Germline V gives CDR1 SGHTA, CDR2 FQGNSA. Trimming pared 3 bases from V and 8 bases from J, leaving 23 bases between. In DNA form, the CDR3 reads TGTGCCAGCAGCTTCCGAACTAACTCGGGGGGCTCGGATGAGCAGTTCTTC. This translates into CASSFRTNSGGSDEQFF.

As concerns this clone: An end of the junction differs from the germline gene, which may be a read error. This chain links TRBV11-3 with TRBJ2-5, with a tentative D call TRBD2 (6 bases). This CDR3 region has 13 residues. Germline assignment: CDR1 SGHNT and CDR2 YENEEA. The CDR3 loop reads CASSFGGEEIQYF. CDR3 DNA sequence: TGTGCCAGCAGCTTCGGCGGGGAAGAGATCCAGTACTTC.

The gene calls are TRBV5-4 and TRBJ2-3; tentative D call: TRBD2 (5 bases). The V and J ends lost 0 bases and 0 bases respectively, with 11 bases between them. The CDR3 runs to 16 residues. Germline V gene data show CDR1 as SGHNT and CDR2 as YYREEE (reference sequence). As DNA, the CDR3 is TGTGCCAGCAGCTTGGGACTAATATCTAGCACAGATACGCAGTATTTT. Residues: CASSLGLISSTDTQYF.

This clone was seen a few times. The V and J genes are TRBV5-1 and TRBJ2-1, with 11 bases aligning to TRBD2. CDR3 length equals 17 residues. V shed 2 bases, J shed 6 bases, and the junction held 10 bases outside the gene matches. The germline CDR1 and CDR2 sequences are SGHRS and YFSETQ. The CDR3 sequence: CASSLGVAGGPGNEQFF. CDR3 DNA sequence: TGCGCCAGCAGCTTAGGCGTAGCGGGGGGGCCAGGCAATGAGCAGTTCTTC.

This clone was counted a few times. This rearrangement joins TRBV15 to TRBJ1-2; TRBD1 agrees at 7 bases. This CDR3 is 18 amino acids long. CDR1 is LNHNV, CDR2 YYDKDF, per germline (reference sequence). The V segment lost 3 bases and the J segment 6 bases; nucleotides outside the gene matches: 19. The CDR3 spells CATSRGVDRVQREDGYTF. DNA for the CDR3: TGTGCCACCAGCAGGGGGGTCGACAGGGTTCAGAGGGAGGATGGCTACACCTTC.

This clone was seen more than once but under ten times. The chain combines TRBV5-1 with TRBJ2-7; no clear D. V shed 4 bases and J shed 0 bases, with 8 bases lying between them. CDR3 size: 13 residues. Germline V lookup: CDR1 SGHRS, CDR2 YFSETQ. The CDR3 loop is CASSHDNSYEQYF. The CDR3 DNA sequence: TGCGCCAGCAGCCACGACAACTCCTACGAGCAGTACTTC.

This clone was found a few times. As the CDR3 is not closed by the conserved phenylalanine or tryptophan, this likely results from a read error. The chain is built from TRBV29-1 and TRBJ1-1; D might be TRBD1 (6 bases). CDR1 and CDR2 from the germline V gene are SQVTM and ANQGSEA. Trimming shortened V by 7 bases and J by 1 base, and 16 bases separated the two germline ends. The CDR3 is 14 residues long. CDR3 residues: CSDVGQWENTEAFV. Written as DNA, the CDR3 is TGCAGCGATGTAGGACAGTGGGAGAACACTGAAGCTTTCGTT.

This clone was counted a few times. The V and J genes are TRBV14 and TRBJ1-6, with D uncertain. The CDR3 loop spans 15 amino acids. V lost 1 base and J lost 8, with 12 bases in between. Germline values: CDR1 SGHDN, CDR2 FVKESK. The CDR3 DNA reads as TGTGCCAGCAGCCAAGGACTACTTTCAGATTCACCCCTCCACTTT. Protein: CASSQGLLSDSPLHF.

The CDR3 spells CASSGAGTGGVSYTF. Written as DNA, the CDR3 is TGTGCCAGCAGCGGCGCCGGGACAGGGGGTGTCAGCTACACCTTC. This rearrangement joins TRBV5-4 to TRBJ1-2; 11 positions agree with TRBD1. Losses at the gene ends were 4 bases for V and 9 bases for J; bases not matched to a gene: 11. The germline CDR1 and CDR2 sequences are SGHNT and YYREEE (reference sequence). The CDR3 contains 15 residues.

The CDR3 reads CASSSGQRGTGELFF. The CDR3 coding sequence is TGTGCCAGCAGCTCAGGACAGAGGGGCACCGGGGAGCTGTTTTTT. This sequence joins TRBV5-4 and TRBJ2-2; tentative D call: TRBD1 (6 bases). The length of the CDR3 is 15 residues. Germline V gene data show CDR1 as SGHNT and CDR2 as YYREEE (reference sequence). With 3 bases removed from V and 4 bases from J, the gap between germline ends came to 13 bases.

This chain connects TRBV5-1 to TRBJ2-3, with D tentatively TRBD1 (6 bases). Germline-derived CDR1 and CDR2 are SGHRS and YFSETQ. V shed 0 bases and J shed 4 bases, with 12 bases lying between them. There are 15 residues in the CDR3. This CDR3 is CASSLVHRVSDTQYF. The CDR3 DNA reads TGCGCCAGCAGCTTGGTGCACAGGGTTTCAGATACGCAGTATTTT.

This chain joins TRBV10-3 and TRBJ2-7, with 7 bases that match TRBD2. Germline CDR1 reads ENHRY; CDR2 reads SYGVKD. The CDR3 consists of 14 residues. V shed 3 bases, J shed 2 bases, and the junction held 4 bases outside the gene matches. This CDR3 is CAISDGRGAYEQYF. CDR3 DNA sequence: TGTGCCATCAGTGATGGCCGGGGGGCCTACGAGCAGTACTTC.

The chain combines TRBV29-1 with TRBJ2-7, with 10 positions matching TRBD1. The germline CDR1 and CDR2 sequences are SQVTM and ANQGSEA. Losses at the gene ends were 8 bases for V and 9 bases for J; bases not matched to a gene: 10. The CDR3 has 12 residues. CDR3 DNA sequence: TGCAGCACCAAGACAGGGGGCAGCGGGCAGTACTTC. Its protein product is CSTKTGGSGQYF.

CDR3 coding DNA: TGTGCCAGCAGCTTAAGGACAGGGGGCCAGGAAGCTTTCTTT. This translates into CASSLRTGGQEAFF. The V gene is TRBV7-9, the J gene TRBJ1-1; 11 bases align to TRBD1. Germline CDR1 and CDR2: SEHNR and FQNEAQ (reference sequence). CDR3 length: 14 residues. The V segment lost 2 bases and the J segment 8 bases; nucleotides outside the gene matches: 4. Full variable domain (outside the CDR3, taken from reference TRBV7-9 and TRBJ1-1): DTGVSQNPRHKITKRGQNVTFRCDPISEHNRLYWYRQTLGQGPEFLTYFQNEAQLEKSRLLSDRFSAERPKGSFSTLEIQRTEQGDSAMYLCASSLRTGGQEAFFGQGTRLTVV.

This clone was observed a few times. V and J are TRBV10-3 and TRBJ1-2; TRBD1 might be the D (5 bases). V was clipped by 3 bases and J by 4 bases, with 12 bases between them. Per the germline V gene, CDR1 is ENHRY and CDR2 is SYGVKD. The CDR3 covers 14 residues. CDR3 in DNA: TGTGCCATCAGTGAACGACAGACAAGCTATGGCTACACCTTC. Translating gives CAISERQTSYGYTF.

This clone showed up just a few times. This sequence joins TRBV5-1 and TRBJ2-2; perhaps TRBD1 as D (5 bases). The CDR3 has 15 residues. Deletions cut 0 bases from V and 1 base from J, with 7 bases between. From germline, CDR1 is SGHRS and CDR2 YFSETQ. CDR3 bases: TGCGCCAGCAGCTTGGTCACAGGGAACACCGGGGAGCTGTTTTTT. This codes for CASSLVTGNTGELFF. The entire variable domain, with the rest obtained from reference TRBV5-1 and TRBJ2-2, is as follows: KAGVTQTPRYLIKTRGQQVTLSCSPISGHRSVSWYQQTPGQGLQFLFEYFSETQRNKGNFPGRFSGRQFSNSRSEMNVSTLELGDSALYLCASSLVTGNTGELFFGEGSRLTVL.

The table lists this clone with a few counts. The chain is built from TRBV10-3 and TRBJ1-2, with D possibly being TRBD1 (6 bases). The length of the CDR3 is 13 residues. V lost 7 bases to trimming and J lost 2 bases, with 11 bases between them. Germline V gene data show CDR1 as ENHRY and CDR2 as SYGVKD. CDR3 residues: CAIKPDRNYGYTF. The CDR3 region has the DNA TGTGCCATCAAACCCGACAGGAACTATGGCTACACCTTC.

This clone was counted a few times. The chain joins TRBV5-1 to TRBJ2-4; TRBD2 is a possible D gene (5 bases). The CDR3 totals 15 residues. V was pared by 4 bases and J by 1 base, with 12 bases between. CDR1 is SGHRS, CDR2 YFSETQ, per germline. The chain's CDR3 is CASSLSPGAKNIQYF. Here the CDR3 DNA reads TGCGCCAGCAGCCTCTCCCCGGGGGCCAAAAACATTCAGTACTTC.

A few counts support this clone. This rearrangement joins TRBV5-4 to TRBJ2-3, with TRBD2 matching over 11 bases. Germline V gives CDR1 SGHNT, CDR2 YYREEE (reference sequence). The CDR3 is 16 residues long. The V and J ends lost 4 bases and 4 bases, in that order; junction bases with no gene match: 8. DNA for the CDR3: TGTGCCAGCAGCCCAAGTAGCGGGGGGGCCCCAGATACGCAGTATTTT. Its protein product is CASSPSSGGAPDTQYF. The entire variable domain, with the rest obtained from reference TRBV5-4 and TRBJ2-3, is as follows: ETGVTQSPTHLIKTRGQQVTLRCSSQSGHNTVSWYQQALGQGPQFIFQYYREEENGRGNFPPRFSGLQFPNYSSELNVNALELDDSALYLCASSPSSGGAPDTQYFGPGTRLTVL.

This clone was observed a few times. The V call is TRBV5-4, the J call TRBJ2-7, with D perhaps TRBD2 (5 bases). This CDR3 is built from 13 residues. Trimming left V 4 bases short and J 2 bases short, with 10 bases between. Germline V gene data show CDR1 as SGHNT and CDR2 as YYREEE (reference sequence). In nucleotides, the CDR3 is TGTGCCAGCAGCCCAGCGGCGCCCTACGAGCAGTACTTC. This encodes CASSPAAPYEQYF.

The CDR3 DNA reads TGCGCCAGCAGCTTAGATATTGGGACAGGGGGCAACGAGCAGTACTTC. This translates into CASSLDIGTGGNEQYF. V usage is TRBV5-1 and J usage is TRBJ2-7; 12 positions agree with TRBD1. The CDR3 extends over 16 amino acids. V gave up 2 bases and J gave up 5 bases; unmatched junction bases: 8. The germline gives CDR1 SGHRS, CDR2 YFSETQ.

This rearrangement joins TRBV7-7 to TRBJ2-5; D not certain. The germline gives CDR1 SSHAT, CDR2 FNYEAQ (reference sequence). Trimming took off 1 base at V and 7 bases at J, with 10 bases between the two ends. This CDR3 has 13 residues. CDR3 sequence (DNA): TGTGCCAGCAGCTTAGGTAGTTATGGGACCCAGTACTTC. This codes for CASSLGSYGTQYF.

The chain is built from TRBV10-1 and TRBJ2-7; D is perhaps TRBD2 (5 bases). Trimming removed 0 bases at V and 11 bases at J, with 11 bases between. CDR1 is WNHNN and CDR2 is SYGVQD in the germline V gene (reference sequence). The CDR3 sequence is 12 residues long. The CDR3 nucleotides are TGCGCCAGCAGTGAGTCGAAAGACTACAAGTACTTC. Translating it yields CASSESKDYKYF.

This clone was counted a few times. The chain recombines TRBV7-9 with TRBJ2-5, with 8 bases identical to TRBD2. Looked up from germline, CDR1 is SEHNR and CDR2 is FQNEAQ (reference sequence). CDR3 length: 16 amino acids. Trimming took 0 bases from V and 3 from J; bases not matched to a gene: 6. CDR3 in DNA: TGTGCCAGCAGCTTAGCGGGCGGGGGGCTGGAAGAGACCCAGTACTTC. This codes for CASSLAGGGLEETQYF.

With respect to this clone: Other DNA sequences in this specimen translate into the identical CDR3. The CDR3 region has the DNA TGTGCCAGCAGTTACGGGACAGGGGGCACTGAAGCTTTCTTT. Encoded protein: CASSYGTGGTEAFF. This sequence joins TRBV6-6 and TRBJ1-1, with 11 bases identical to TRBD1. Unmatched junction bases numbered 0, after V lost 2 bases and J lost 4 bases. From germline, CDR1 is MNHNY and CDR2 SVGAGI (reference sequence). The CDR3 has 14 residues.

The J gene is TRBJ2-7, the V gene TRBV12-5; 11 nucleotides agree with TRBD2. The junction had 8 bases not matched to a gene; V was cut back by 4 bases and J by 3 bases. The CDR3 covers 16 residues. CDR1 is LGHNT, CDR2 FRNRAP, per germline. Written as DNA, the CDR3 is TGTGCTAGTGGTTGGGGGTTTGGGACTAGCGGCTACGAGCAGTACTTC. This sequence encodes CASGWGFGTSGYEQYF.

J is TRBJ2-3 and V is TRBV5-1; TRBD1 might be the D (6 bases). This CDR3 region has 13 residues. The V gene lost 2 bases and the J gene lost 4 bases, with 8 bases spanning the gap. Germline CDR1 reads SGHRS; CDR2 reads YFSETQ. The CDR3 reads CASSFQGPDTQYF. CDR3 DNA sequence: TGCGCCAGCAGCTTCCAGGGGCCAGATACGCAGTATTTT. The full variable domain, in which reference TRBV5-1 and TRBJ2-3 provide the parts outside the CDR3, is KAGVTQTPRYLIKTRGQQVTLSCSPISGHRSVSWYQQTPGQGLQFLFEYFSETQRNKGNFPGRFSGRQFSNSRSEMNVSTLELGDSALYLCASSFQGPDTQYFGPGTRLTVL.